This entry describes one TCR beta chain. Antigen specificity is unknown. TCRdb re-called the 5' RACE reads through MiXCR, storing one row per CDR3 protein. The table lists fewer than 550,000 distinct CDR3 sequences, roughly 15% of them singletons. This entry is derived from a study of identical twins. The CDR3 extends over 13 amino acids. V was clipped by 3 bases and J by 5 bases; unmatched bases: 1. Germline V lookup: CDR1 SGHDT, CDR2 YYEEEE. Healthy Caucasians were all of the donors. Study-level results: The authors noted that invariant MAIT and iNKT cells could partly confound zero-insertion analyses. A lower insertion count was a feature of abundant cord blood beta clonotypes, with no such feature in memory repertoires. The models gave estimates that fell short of the out-of-frame TCR alpha sharing seen in monozygotic twins.

The data were also submitted as part of a second study, on yellow fever vaccine responses in identical twins.

Sequencing input: CD4+ T cells sorted from blood. The TCR was taken from a woman between 18 and 30 years old in good health. This sequence joins TRBV5-6 and TRBJ2-2; TRBD1 agrees at 7 bases. CDR3 amino acids: CASSWDRTGELFF. The CDR3 DNA sequence: TGTGCCAGCAGCTGGGACAGAACCGGGGAGCTGTTTTTT.